This TCR beta chain was obtained from a study of human T cells and chemical hapten exposure. Germline values: CDR1 SGHTA, CDR2 FQGNSA. CDR3 length: 15 amino acids. Trimming stripped 3 bases from V and 2 bases from J, with 11 bases between. Using its own MiXCR run on the RACE reads, TCRdb lists one record per CDR3 protein. The sample holds 95,000 to 150,000 distinct CDR3 sequences, about 13% seen once. This clonotype was observed many times. Time point indicated: pre-sensitization, week 0. Treatment described: therapeutic diphenylcyclopropenone sensitization with weekly scalp DPC. The sequencing here drew on whole blood, taken in connection with sensitization to the hapten diphenylcyclopropenone (DPC). This rearrangement joins TRBV7-2 to TRBJ1-5, with a weak D call TRBD1 (5 bases). This receptor was obtained from a woman between 18 and 30 years old with alopecia areata. Some clones in this sample may be carry-over from other donors' samples. In DNA, the CDR3 is TGTGCCAGCAGCTTGGAGGGGCACGGCAATCAGCCCCAGCATTTT. It translates to CASSLEGHGNQPQHF.